The 18 T cell receptor beta chains in this list originate from one sample, sequenced in a study of neurological immune-mediated disorders. TCRdb re-called the 5' RACE reads through MiXCR, storing one row per CDR3 protein. The table lists approximately 65,000 distinct CDR3 sequences, around 5.1% of them singletons, with around 5.3% in the top ten. The sequencing input was PBMCs. All receptors derive from a human donor with multiple sclerosis. The donor label of this sample is uncertain.

This clonotype was seen ten or more times. The rearrangement links TRBV12-3 or TRBV12-4 to TRBJ2-2; no clear D. The V and J ends lost 7 bases and 1 base respectively, with 13 bases between them. The CDR3 loop spans 15 amino acids. CDR3 region: CASTDHSENTGELFF. As DNA, the CDR3 is TGTGCCAGCACCGATCACTCCGAGAACACCGGGGAGCTGTTTTTT.

In this sample, this clonotype turned up many times. This chain joins TRBV7-2 and TRBJ2-1, with TRBD2 matching over 12 bases. The junction had 4 bases not matched to a gene; V was cut back by 5 bases and J by 2 bases. The CDR3 spans 16 residues. Germline CDR1 is SGHTA and CDR2 is FQGNSA. The CDR3 region is CASSPLAGGTYNEQFF. Written as DNA, the CDR3 is TGTGCCAGCAGCCCCCTAGCGGGGGGGACCTACAATGAGCAGTTCTTC. Combining the CDR3 with reference TRBV7-2 and TRBJ2-1 gives the whole variable domain GAGVSQSPSNKVTEKGKDVELRCDPISGHTALYWYRQSLGQGLEFLIYFQGNSAPDKSGLPSDRFSAERTGGSVSTLTIQRTQQEDSAVYLCASSPLAGGTYNEQFFGPGTRLTVL.

This clonotype was recorded at least ten times. The genes are TRBV24-1 and TRBJ2-1, with D possibly TRBD2 on 6 matching bases. The CDR3 is made up of 13 amino acids. V lost 4 bases and J 7 bases, leaving 10 bases between the germline ends. CDR1 and CDR2 (germline): KGHDR, SFDVKD. As DNA, the CDR3 is TGTGCCACCAGTGAGGGAGGAAGGAATGAGCAGTTCTTC. This sequence encodes CATSEGGRNEQFF.

This clonotype was observed many times. The chain employs TRBV5-6 and TRBJ2-1; TRBD2 agrees at 13 bases. The CDR3 runs to 19 residues. The ends lost 5 bases at V and 4 bases at J; junction bases unmatched: 15. CDR1 and CDR2 from the germline V gene are SGHDT and YYEEEE. CDR3 sequence reads: CASSWTEWTSGGAYNEQFF. CDR3 DNA: TGTGCCAGCAGTTGGACAGAGTGGACTAGCGGGGGAGCATACAATGAGCAGTTCTTC.

At least ten counts were recorded for this clonotype. The CDR3 region has the DNA TGTGCCAGCATTAATCGGGGGGTCCCAGATACGCAGTATTTT. Protein: CASINRGVPDTQYF. The chain has TRBV7-2 and TRBJ2-3; 7 bases match TRBD2. The ends lost 7 bases at V and 4 bases at J; junction bases unmatched: 8. CDR1 and CDR2 (germline): SGHTA, FQGNSA. This CDR3 has 14 residues.

This clonotype came up many times. This chain joins TRBV29-1 and TRBJ1-4; D remains unclear. The germline V gene has CDR1 SQVTM and CDR2 ANQGSEA. V dropped 8 bases and J dropped 8 bases, with 18 bases sitting between them. The length of the CDR3 is 13 residues. The CDR3 DNA sequence: TGCAGCCTCCCCAAGGACCAAGGCGAAAAACTGTTTTTT. It yields the protein CSLPKDQGEKLFF.

This clonotype was recorded at least ten times. The chain uses TRBV14 and TRBJ1-1; 8 bases align to TRBD1. CDR1 and CDR2 from the germline V gene are SGHDN and FVKESK. This CDR3 comprises 16 residues. The ends lost 5 bases at V and 1 base at J; junction bases unmatched: 9. The CDR3 DNA reads as TGTGCCAGCAGCAACGGACAGGGAGCTTGGAACACTGAAGCTTTCTTT. It codes for CASSNGQGAWNTEAFF.

This clonotype has more than one count but fewer than ten. The chain joins TRBV7-9 to TRBJ2-1, with no clear D. CDR1 is SEHNR and CDR2 is FQNEAQ in the germline V gene (reference sequence). The CDR3 has 15 residues. V was clipped by 4 bases and J by 0 bases, with 10 bases between them. CDR3 protein: CASSWSTDSYNEQFF. In nucleotides, the CDR3 is TGTGCCAGCAGCTGGAGCACGGACTCCTACAATGAGCAGTTCTTC.

The sample holds many counts of this clonotype. The rearrangement uses TRBV7-2 and TRBJ2-1, with 7 nucleotides matching TRBD2. CDR3 length equals 16 residues. After removal of 2 bases from V and 3 bases from J, the junction contained 7 bases not matched to a gene. The germline V gene has CDR1 SGHTA and CDR2 FQGNSA. For the CDR3, the DNA is TGTGCCAGCAGCTTACAAGGAGCGGGGATCTACAATGAGCAGTTCTTC. Translated: CASSLQGAGIYNEQFF.

This clonotype was seen ten or more times. V usage is TRBV27 and J usage is TRBJ1-1; D call uncertain. Trimming took off 4 bases at V and 5 bases at J, with 8 bases between the two ends. The germline V gene has CDR1 MNHEY and CDR2 SMNVEV (reference sequence). The CDR3 extends over 12 amino acids. The CDR3 region is CASSSFGTEAFF. In DNA, the CDR3 is TGTGCCAGCAGTTCTTTCGGGACTGAAGCTTTCTTT.

Ten or more counts support this clonotype. V gene TRBV5-1 combines with J gene TRBJ1-5, with D hard to call. The CDR3 spans 14 residues. Germline V CDR1 and CDR2: SGHRS, YFSETQ. V lost 2 bases and J 3 bases, leaving 9 bases between the germline ends. The CDR3 nucleotides are TGCGCCAGCAGCTTTGGAGAGGCCAATCAGCCCCAGCATTTT. Its protein product is CASSFGEANQPQHF.

There are many counts of this clonotype. The rearrangement joins TRBV10-3 to TRBJ1-2, with D unclear. CDR3 length: 15 residues. V dropped 6 bases and J dropped 7 bases, with 21 bases sitting between them. CDR1 and CDR2 from the germline V gene are ENHRY and SYGVKD. The CDR3 DNA reads TGTGCCATCAGGCTAGCCTCCGGGAAAATCAGTGGCTACACCTTC. This gives the protein CAIRLASGKISGYTF.

This clonotype has ten or more counts. The CDR3 DNA reads as TGCGCCAGCAGCCCACAGGGGGCGATGGATGGAAACACCATATATTTT. It is translated as CASSPQGAMDGNTIYF. V usage is TRBV5-1 and J usage is TRBJ1-3, with 9 bases aligning to TRBD1. The CDR3 is made up of 16 amino acids. The germline CDR1 and CDR2 sequences are SGHRS and YFSETQ. V trimming: 4 bases; J trimming: 3 bases; junction bases outside the gene matches: 8.

This clonotype was seen ten or more times. V gene TRBV3-1 combines with J gene TRBJ1-2; maybe TRBD1 (5 bases). CDR1 and CDR2 from the germline V gene are LGHDT and YNNKEL (reference sequence). This CDR3 has 13 residues. V was pared by 10 bases and J by 3 bases, with 15 bases between. CDR3 in amino acids: CATQAGGDYGYTF. The CDR3 region has the DNA TGTGCCACCCAAGCGGGGGGTGACTATGGCTACACCTTC.

In this sample, this clonotype turned up many times. V gene TRBV20-1 combines with J gene TRBJ2-3; 10 bases are a match to TRBD2. The CDR3 contains 18 residues. The germline V gene encodes CDR1 DFQATT and CDR2 SNEGSKA (reference sequence). V dropped 6 bases and J dropped 5; count of bases not matched to a gene: 20. CDR3: CSAPPPAGGRLGLDTQYF. For the CDR3, the DNA is TGCAGTGCCCCCCCTCCAGCGGGGGGGCGCCTCGGACTAGATACGCAGTATTTT.

V gene TRBV18 combines with J gene TRBJ1-2; 10 bases are shared with TRBD1. Germline CDR1 and CDR2: KGHSH and LQKENI. The CDR3 has 15 residues. V lost 6 bases, J lost 2 bases, and 6 bases stayed unmatched. The CDR3 coding sequence is TGTGCCAGCTCCCGCGGGGGACAGGGGAACTATGGCTACACCTTC. It codes for CASSRGGQGNYGYTF.

This clonotype was picked up a small number of times. V gene TRBV5-6 combines with J gene TRBJ1-1; D is unresolved. Germline CDR1 is SGHDT and CDR2 is YYEEEE. This CDR3 contains 13 residues. V was pared by 3 bases and J by 1 base, with 7 bases between. The CDR3 DNA reads as TGTGCCAGCAGCTGGGTATCGAACACTGAAGCTTTCTTT. Residues: CASSWVSNTEAFF.

This clonotype came up many times. V and J are TRBV5-1 and TRBJ2-1, with TRBD1 matching over 8 bases. The trim removed 3 bases at V and 9 bases at J, leaving 11 bases unmatched. CDR3 length equals 15 residues. The germline V gene encodes CDR1 SGHRS and CDR2 YFSETQ. As DNA, the CDR3 is TGCGCCAGCAGCTCAAATCCGGGACAGGACACTGAGCAGTTCTTC. Residues: CASSSNPGQDTEQFF.